Shown below are 18 T cell receptor beta chains from a single sample sequenced in a study of blood T cell repertoires in COVID-19. The table came from immunoSEQ multiplex PCR; TCRdb's copy has only in-frame clones and leaves some out. Here the sample spans around 150,000 clones, 75% to 90% being singletons. Sequenced sample: peripheral blood. These receptors all stem from a human donor with acute or convalescent COVID-19. The donor label of this sample is uncertain.

J is TRBJ1-1 and V is TRBV5-1; TRBD1 agrees at 8 bases. CDR3 length: 15 residues. Trimming removed 0 bases from V and 3 bases from J; junction bases left unmatched: 4. Germline assignment: CDR1 SGHRS and CDR2 YFSETQ. This chain's CDR3 is CASSLGTGWDTEAFF. The CDR3 coding sequence is TGCGCCAGCAGCTTGGGGACAGGGTGGGACACTGAAGCTTTCTTT.

The rearrangement joins TRBV3-1 (or the pseudogene TRBV3-2) to TRBJ1-2, with D possibly being TRBD1 (5 bases). The germline V gene has CDR1 LGHDT and CDR2 YNNKEL (reference sequence). This CDR3 comprises 14 residues. Trimming took off 2 bases at V and 2 bases at J, with 9 bases between the two ends. The CDR3 loop reads CASSQQPGNYGYTF. The CDR3 DNA is TGTGCCAGCAGCCAACAACCAGGGAACTATGGCTACACCTTC.

The chain recombines TRBV6-2 or TRBV6-3 with TRBJ2-1, with D uncertain. The CDR3 contains 12 residues. Trimming shortened V by 4 bases and J by 5 bases, and 6 bases separated the two germline ends. CDR1 is MNHEY, CDR2 SVGEGT, per germline. CDR3 nucleotide sequence: TGTGCCAGCAGTTTGCACAACAATGAGCAGTTCTTC. Translated, it gives CASSLHNNEQFF.

This chain connects TRBV29-1 to TRBJ1-3; no firm D call. The germline V gene has CDR1 SQVTM and CDR2 ANQGSEA. The V and J ends lost 5 bases and 1 base respectively, with 6 bases between them. The CDR3 covers 12 residues. CDR3 loop: CSVSLSGNTIYF. The CDR3 nucleotides are TGCAGCGTTTCTCTATCTGGAAACACCATATATTTT.

This clone occurred once. The gene calls are TRBV5-5 and TRBJ1-6; 8 positions agree with TRBD1. The CDR3 consists of 17 residues. V lost 4 bases to trimming and J lost 5 bases; unmatched junction nucleotides: 11. Germline CDR1 is SGHKS and CDR2 is YYEKEE (reference sequence). The CDR3 spells CASSPGPTGVNNSPLHF. In DNA, the CDR3 is TGTGCCAGCAGCCCGGGCCCGACAGGGGTGAATAATTCACCCCTCCACTTT.

The chain is built from TRBV12-5 and TRBJ2-5, with 7 bases identical to TRBD1. CDR1 and CDR2 from the germline V gene are LGHNT and FRNRAP. This CDR3 is 14 amino acids long. The V and J ends lost 6 bases and 4 bases, in that order; junction bases with no gene match: 8. The DNA of the CDR3 is TGTGCTAGTGGAAAAACAGGGGCGGGAGAGACCCAGTACTTC. Amino acids: CASGKTGAGETQYF.

The chain recombines TRBV2 with TRBJ2-7; D unclear. Germline values: CDR1 SNHLY, CDR2 FYNNEI. The CDR3 runs to 13 residues. The ends were cut back, 3 bases at V and 5 bases at J, with 11 bases in the middle. The CDR3 DNA sequence: TGTGCCAGCAGTGACCGGCGGCCCCACGAGCAGTACTTC. Protein sequence: CASSDRRPHEQYF.

Of note for this clone: The sample has other DNA sequences that encode this CDR3 too. This chain uses TRBV30 with TRBJ1-5, with D perhaps matching TRBD1 (6 bases). V lost 0 bases and J 0 bases, leaving 9 bases between the germline ends. This CDR3 has 15 residues. In germline, CDR1 is GTSNPN, CDR2 SVGIG (reference sequence). The CDR3 sequence: CAWSVGGASNQPQHF. Written as DNA, the CDR3 is TGTGCCTGGAGTGTGGGGGGGGCTAGCAATCAGCCCCAGCATTTT.

The chain uses TRBV3-1 (or the pseudogene TRBV3-2) and TRBJ1-2, with 8 bases lining up with TRBD1. Losses at the gene ends were 4 bases for V and 6 bases for J; bases not matched to a gene: 10. Germline-derived CDR1 and CDR2 are LGHDT and YNNKEL (reference sequence). The CDR3 has 15 amino acids. CDR3 coding DNA: TGTGCCAGCAGCCCCCGGGGACAGGCGGGGAATGGCTACACCTTC. It codes for CASSPRGQAGNGYTF.

This clone has more than one count but fewer than ten. V and J are TRBV6-4 and TRBJ1-1; D remains unclear. V was pared by 6 bases and J by 6 bases, with 17 bases between. Germline V CDR1 and CDR2: MRHNA, SNTAGT. CDR3 length: 14 amino acids. CDR3 sequence: CASRTEEGLAEAFF. The CDR3 bases are TGTGCCAGCAGAACCGAGGAGGGCCTCGCTGAAGCTTTCTTT.

The chain links TRBV3-1 (or the pseudogene TRBV3-2) to TRBJ1-5; 8 positions match TRBD1. The CDR3 sequence is 15 residues long. V trimming: 1 base; J trimming: 3 bases; junction bases outside the gene matches: 2. Germline V gene data show CDR1 as LGHDT and CDR2 as YNNKEL (reference sequence). The DNA of the CDR3 is TGTGCCAGCAGCCAAGGGCAGGGGGCCAATCAGCCCCAGCATTTT. This encodes CASSQGQGANQPQHF.

V gene TRBV28 combines with J gene TRBJ1-4; possible D gene TRBD1, 6 bases. The V end was cut by 6 bases, the J end by 5 bases, with 22 bases between. Looked up from germline, CDR1 is MDHEN and CDR2 is SYDVKM. This CDR3 region has 17 residues. CDR3 amino acids: CASRDWDTESRNEKLFF. DNA of the CDR3: TGTGCCAGCAGAGATTGGGACACAGAGAGCCGAAATGAAAAACTGTTTTTT.

The chain recombines TRBV27 with TRBJ1-4; the D is unclear. V lost 3 bases and J 8 bases, leaving 13 bases between the germline ends. This CDR3 is 14 amino acids long. Per germline, CDR1 MNHEY and CDR2 SMNVEV (reference sequence). The CDR3: CASSLRSGGEKLFF. CDR3 DNA sequence: TGTGCCAGCAGTTTGCGATCGGGTGGAGAAAAACTGTTTTTT. The full variable domain, in which reference TRBV27 and TRBJ1-4 provide the parts outside the CDR3, is EAQVTQNPRYLITVTGKKLTVTCSQNMNHEYMSWYRQDPGLGLRQIYYSMNVEVTDKGDVPEGYKVSRKEKRNFPLILESPSPNQTSLYFCASSLRSGGEKLFFGSGTQLSVL.

The chain couples TRBV19 to TRBJ1-2; tentative D call: TRBD1 (6 bases). CDR1 LNHDA and CDR2 SQIVND come from the germline V gene (reference sequence). This CDR3 is 13 amino acids long. V gave up 3 bases and J gave up 6 bases, with 11 bases separating them. CDR3 nucleotide sequence: TGTGCCAGTAGTATTGGCAGGGGAGATGGCTACACCTTC. This gives the protein CASSIGRGDGYTF.

The rearrangement links TRBV15 to TRBJ2-7; 8 bases line up with TRBD1. J was trimmed by 8 bases and V by 5 bases; bases with no gene match: 11. CDR1 LNHNV and CDR2 YYDKDF come from the germline V gene (reference sequence). There are 14 residues in the CDR3. CDR3 region: CATSSRDRPLKQYF. Here the CDR3 DNA reads TGTGCCACCAGCTCCCGGGACAGGCCCTTGAAGCAGTACTTC.

This chain links TRBV19 with TRBJ2-7; 11 bases match TRBD2. The CDR3 length is 15 residues. The germline V gene encodes CDR1 LNHDA and CDR2 SQIVND (reference sequence). Unmatched junction bases numbered 5, after V lost 4 bases and J lost 3 bases. In DNA form, the CDR3 reads TGTGCCAGTAGTACGACTAGCGGGGTCCACTACGAGCAGTACTTC. It yields the protein CASSTTSGVHYEQYF.

The chain links TRBV15 to TRBJ2-6, with a tentative D call TRBD2 (5 bases). The CDR3 contains 18 residues. Germline lookup yields CDR1 LNHNV and CDR2 YYDKDF (reference sequence). Trimming removed 3 bases from V and 0 bases from J, with 15 bases in between. For the CDR3, the DNA is TGTGCCACCAGCAGGGACGGACTGGGGAGCTCTGGGGCCAACGTCCTGACTTTC. Encoded protein: CATSRDGLGSSGANVLTF.

The chain combines TRBV19 with TRBJ2-7; possible D gene TRBD2, 5 bases. V was shortened by 4 bases and J by 3 bases, with 13 bases between the two germline ends. This CDR3 has 14 residues. CDR1 and CDR2 (germline): LNHDA, SQIVND (reference sequence). CDR3 DNA sequence: TGTGCCAGTAGTAGAGGGCAGGTAAACTACGAGCAGTACTTC. Encoded protein: CASSRGQVNYEQYF.